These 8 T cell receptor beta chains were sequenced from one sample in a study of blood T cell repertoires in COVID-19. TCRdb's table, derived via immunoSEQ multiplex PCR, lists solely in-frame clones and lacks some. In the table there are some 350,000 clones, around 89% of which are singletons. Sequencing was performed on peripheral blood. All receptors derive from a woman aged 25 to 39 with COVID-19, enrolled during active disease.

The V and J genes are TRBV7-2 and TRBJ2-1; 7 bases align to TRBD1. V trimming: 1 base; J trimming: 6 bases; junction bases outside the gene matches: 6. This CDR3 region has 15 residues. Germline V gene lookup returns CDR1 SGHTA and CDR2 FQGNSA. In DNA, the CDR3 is TGTGCCAGCAGCTTAGGAACAGGGGCCGTCAATGAGCAGTTCTTC. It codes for CASSLGTGAVNEQFF.

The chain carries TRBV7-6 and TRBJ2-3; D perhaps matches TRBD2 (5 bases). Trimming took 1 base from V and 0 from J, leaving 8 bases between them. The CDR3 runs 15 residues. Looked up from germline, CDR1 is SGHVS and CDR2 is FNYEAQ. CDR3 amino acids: CASSLVRTSTDTQYF. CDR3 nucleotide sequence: TGTGCCAGCAGCTTAGTTCGGACTAGCACAGATACGCAGTATTTT. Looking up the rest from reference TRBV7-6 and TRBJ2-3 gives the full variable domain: GAGVSQSPRYKVTKRGQDVALRCDPISGHVSLYWYRQALGQGPEFLTYFNYEAQQDKSGLPNDRFSAERPEGSISTLTIQRTEQRDSAMYRCASSLVRTSTDTQYFGPGTRLTVL.

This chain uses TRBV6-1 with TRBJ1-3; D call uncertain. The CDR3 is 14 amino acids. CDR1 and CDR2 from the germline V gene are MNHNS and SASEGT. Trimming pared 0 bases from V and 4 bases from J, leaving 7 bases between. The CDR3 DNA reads TGTGCCAGCAGTGAAGCGCGGTGGGGAAACACCATATATTTT. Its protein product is CASSEARWGNTIYF.

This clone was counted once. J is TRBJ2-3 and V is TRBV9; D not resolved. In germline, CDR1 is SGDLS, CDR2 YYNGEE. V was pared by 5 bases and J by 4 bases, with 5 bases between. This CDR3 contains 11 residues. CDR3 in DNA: TGTGCCAGCAGACCGGCAGATACGCAGTATTTT. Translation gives CASRPADTQYF.

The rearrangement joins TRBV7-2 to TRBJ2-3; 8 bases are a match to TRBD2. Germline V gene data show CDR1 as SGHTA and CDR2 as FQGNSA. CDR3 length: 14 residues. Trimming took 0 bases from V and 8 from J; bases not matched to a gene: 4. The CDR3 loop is CASSLAFLAGTQYF. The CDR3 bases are TGTGCCAGCAGCTTAGCCTTCCTAGCGGGTACGCAGTATTTT.

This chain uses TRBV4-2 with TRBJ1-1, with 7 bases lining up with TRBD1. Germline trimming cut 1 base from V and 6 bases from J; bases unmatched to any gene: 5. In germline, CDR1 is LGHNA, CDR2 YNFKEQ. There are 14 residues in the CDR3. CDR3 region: CASSQGQGRAEAFF. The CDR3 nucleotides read TGTGCCAGCAGCCAAGGACAGGGTAGGGCTGAAGCTTTCTTT.

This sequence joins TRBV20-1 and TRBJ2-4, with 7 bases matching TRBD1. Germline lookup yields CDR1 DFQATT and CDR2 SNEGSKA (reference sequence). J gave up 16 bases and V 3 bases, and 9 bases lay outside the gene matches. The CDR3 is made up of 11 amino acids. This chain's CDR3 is CSASLMGQPYF. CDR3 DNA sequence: TGCAGTGCTAGTCTAATGGGACAGCCCTACTTC.

The CDR3 DNA follows: TGCAGCGTTGTGGGACTCATGAACACTGAAGCTTTCTTT. Translation gives CSVVGLMNTEAFF. This chain connects TRBV29-1 to TRBJ1-1; TRBD1 might be the D (5 bases). This CDR3 has 13 amino acids. CDR1 and CDR2 from the germline V gene are SQVTM and ANQGSEA. V lost 4 bases and J 0 bases, leaving 9 bases between the germline ends.